This entry features one T cell receptor beta chain sequence. What this receptor recognizes is not known. Per-base qualities were not stored, and no clone one base away is much larger. Collaborating institutions collected whole blood in K2EDTA tubes following their own protocols. For TCRbeta analysis, collaborators shipped samples in one of three forms: frozen whole blood, isolated PBMCs, or DNA extracted from either of those sample types. This sample is drawn from a study of blood T cell repertoires in COVID-19 (dated by TCRdb to 2018 to 2021). General notes on the study: Collaborator samples came from the United States, Italy and Spain and covered acute and convalescent phases of COVID-19. Deeply sampled blood TCRbeta repertoires from subjects exposed to, actively infected with, or recovered from COVID-19 were included in the dataset. The prospective study material was composed of cDNA or gDNA derived from T cells, B-cell-depleted T cells, or PBMCs. HLA class I and class II types, where available, came from metadata supplied by the sample provider rather than from assay-based typing. A de-identified subject ID, COVID-19 status, age in years and sex were almost always included in the sample metadata. Samples came from the ongoing ImmuneRACE study (first 160 participants) plus 1,254 subjects from 6 global collaborators. The repertoires were released in a freely available public database meant as a resource for research on the immune response to SARS-CoV-2. Findings and caveats that apply to the study as a whole: Clinical and demographic metadata were provided uncurated, with the amount varying by source and participant.

Inclusive of the bounding cysteine and phenylalanine, the CDR3 is 12 residues long. Just the 36-base CDR3 DNA is kept, in frame starting at base 1. Taken from the germline V gene (reference sequence), the CDR1 and CDR2 loops are LNHDA and SQIVND. TCRbeta CDR3 regions were amplified from genomic DNA by means of the immunoSEQ Assay, a bias-controlled multiplex PCR. The authors' pipeline ran thus. Nucleated cell counts per sample were estimated from amplification of reference gene primers within the assay. To quantify the absolute abundance of each unique TCRbeta CDR3 rearrangement, sequence reads were collapsed and filtered. For each sample, productive Simpson clonality was calculated as the square root of Simpson's diversity index over productive rearrangements. TCRdb provides this immuneACCESS table in a form limited to in-frame rearrangements. Some clones are lacking; in checked studies, under half of them reflect an unresolved V gene, and why the rest are absent is not known. The D gene and trimming were derived from the DNA, and the V and J assignments and clone size from that table. A total of more than 35,000 clones appear in this sample, about four fifths of them only once. The top ten clones comprise approximately 14% of the sample.

The source is a man aged 50 to 59 with active or convalescent COVID-19. The sequenced sample consisted of peripheral blood. The receptor chain draws on TRBV19 and TRBJ2-7; the D gene cannot be named for sure. The sequenced DNA is TGTGGTACGACTGGTTTAACCTACGAGCAGTACTTC. This gives the protein CGTTGLTYEQYF.